Sequencing of this T cell receptor beta chain was carried out in a study of cytomegalovirus exposure and HLA in healthy donors. Study-level findings and limits: According to a subsequent analysis, TCR clusters from the first cohort were inclined to appear together in the roughly 130 validation repertoires.

In regard to this clone: Its target is unknown.

Generated by immunoSEQ multiplex PCR, the TCRdb table keeps only in-frame clones and is missing some. In the table there are fewer than 250,000 clones, roughly 84% of which are singletons. V lost 6 bases and J 3 bases, leaving 15 bases between the germline ends. This CDR3 has 15 residues. Germline V gives CDR1 MDHEN, CDR2 SYDVKM. This clonotype was obtained from a woman between 18 and 29 years old in good health and CMV-seropositive. The V gene is TRBV28, the J gene TRBJ1-5, with D maybe TRBD1 (5 bases). Sample: PBMCs. CDR3 in amino acids: CASSPPGTINQPQHF. CDR3 coding DNA: TGTGCCAGCAGCCCCCCAGGGACTATCAATCAGCCCCAGCATTTT.